Listed below are T cell receptor beta chains from one sample, sequenced in a study of CD4 T cells in relation to SARS-CoV-2 and coronaviruses. Measured with immunoSEQ multiplex PCR; TCRdb has only the in-frame clones, and not every one. The repertoire holds roughly 25,000 clones, with 60% to 80% as singletons. Antigen specificity for these receptors is unknown. The specimen sequenced was CD4+ T cells from PBMCs, cultured in vitro. These receptors came from a human donor in good health. Both conserved end residues are part of each CDR3. A D gene is named only where the DNA matches it firmly. Size tells how often a clone was seen (once, few, many) or the class of an expanded clone, and some rows leave it out.

clone_size,j_call,v_call,d_call,cdr3_length,cdr3_nt,cdr3_aa
.,TRBJ2-1,TRBV5-1,TRBD2,17,TGCGCCAGCAGCACCAGACTAGCGGGGAACTCCTACAATGAGCAGTTCTTC,CASSTRLAGNSYNEQFF
few,TRBJ2-2,TRBV7-2,.,14,TGTGCCAGCAGCCGTTGGACCGAAACCGGGGAGCTGTTTTTT,CASSRWTETGELFF
.,TRBJ1-5,TRBV7-2,.,15,TGTGCCAGCAGCTTAGACAGGGCCCGCAATCAGCCCCAGCATTTT,CASSLDRARNQPQHF
.,TRBJ1-2,TRBV11-2,.,14,TGTGCCAGCAGCCGCCGGACAGCCAACTATGGCTACACCTTC,CASSRRTANYGYTF
once,TRBJ2-5,TRBV19,TRBD1,15,TGTGCCAGTAGTGTTCCCGGGACAGGGAAAGAGACCCAGTACTTC,CASSVPGTGKETQYF
.,TRBJ1-2,TRBV5-1,.,12,TGCGCCAGCAGCTCCACGGGTTATGGCTACACCTTC,CASSSTGYGYTF
.,TRBJ1-1,TRBV9,.,18,TGTGCCAGCAGCGTATCTCCGGGCGGTGGGGGCGCGGACACTGAAGCTTTCTTT,CASSVSPGGGGADTEAFF
.,TRBJ2-1,TRBV9,.,15,TGTGCCAGCAGCGTCGGCTCCGGGACCTACAATGAGCAGTTCTTC,CASSVGSGTYNEQFF
.,TRBJ1-2,TRBV3-1/TRBV3-2,TRBD1,16,TGTGCCAGCAGCCAAGGTTTCGACAGGGGGCGCGTTGGCTACACCTTC,CASSQGFDRGRVGYTF
.,TRBJ1-4,TRBV7-9,.,15,TGTGCCAGCAGCGGGCAGCAGGGGACTAATGAAAAACTGTTTTTT,CASSGQQGTNEKLFF
.,TRBJ2-4,TRBV20-1,.,15,TGCAGTGCTAGTAAGGGGTCGGGAGCCAAAAACATTCAGTACTTC,CSASKGSGAKNIQYF
.,TRBJ1-5,TRBV5-1,TRBD1,14,TGCGCCAGCAGTACAGGGGCGCTCAATCAGCCCCAGCATTTT,CASSTGALNQPQHF
.,TRBJ1-6,TRBV4-1,TRBD1,15,TGCGCCAGCAGCCAAGTGAGACAGGGGACGTTGCCCCTCCACTTT,CASSQVRQGTLPLHF
.,TRBJ1-1,TRBV10-3,.,13,TGTGCCATCAGTGAGTCAGGAGTCTATGAAGCTTTCTTT,CAISESGVYEAFF
.,TRBJ2-5,TRBV2,TRBD1,13,TGTGCCAGCAGTCGGACAGGGCAAGAGACCCAGTACTTC,CASSRTGQETQYF
.,TRBJ2-6,TRBV28,.,13,TGTGCCAGCACTTACTCTGGGGCCAACGTCCTGACTTTC,CASTYSGANVLTF
.,TRBJ2-2,TRBV5-1,.,15,TGCGCCAGCAGCTTGGGGGGTCAGGGCACCGGGGAGCTGTTTTTT,CASSLGGQGTGELFF
few,TRBJ1-5,TRBV4-3,.,14,TGCGCCAGCAGCCAAGACTACGTCGGTCAGCCCCAGCATTTT,CASSQDYVGQPQHF
medium-sized,TRBJ1-1,TRBV18,TRBD1,15,TGTGCCAGCTCATCACAAGGACAGGAGGGCACTGAAGCTTTCTTT,CASSSQGQEGTEAFF
.,TRBJ2-2,TRBV29-1,.,15,TGCAGCGTCACCTCCGGGACACCGAACACCGGGGAGCTGTTTTTT,CSVTSGTPNTGELFF